These 26 T cell receptor beta chains share one sample of origin, sequenced in a study of early T cells in non-severe SARS-CoV-2 infection. MiXCR, run by TCRdb on the 5' RACE reads, gives a single entry per CDR3 protein. The sample carries about 130,000 distinct CDR3 sequences, about 15% recorded once. Sequencing was done on a sample of whole blood. These receptor sequences come from an adult who was a healthcare worker with PCR-confirmed SARS-CoV-2 infection or an uninfected control (not recorded which).

This clonotype showed up just a few times. The rearrangement uses TRBV7-2 and TRBJ2-7, with 10 bases identical to TRBD2. There are 17 residues in the CDR3. The V gene's germline CDR1 is SGHTA and CDR2 FQGNSA. The ends lost 5 bases at V and 2 bases at J; junction bases unmatched: 12. CDR3 sequence (DNA): TGTGCCAGCAGCGGAGGAGGGCTAGCGGGGGCCGCCTACGAGCAGTACTTC. Its protein product is CASSGGGLAGAAYEQYF.

The chain is built from TRBV27 and TRBJ2-5; maybe TRBD2 (6 bases). Germline V gene lookup returns CDR1 MNHEY and CDR2 SMNVEV (reference sequence). Trimming removed 7 bases from V and 4 bases from J, with 19 bases in between. The CDR3 runs 15 residues. The CDR3 sequence: CASKGGAPRSETQYF. Written as DNA, the CDR3 is TGTGCCAGCAAGGGCGGGGCACCCAGATCAGAGACCCAGTACTTC.

The gene calls are TRBV7-8 and TRBJ2-3, with D tentatively TRBD2 (5 bases). The CDR3 spans 13 residues. Germline CDR1 is SGHVS and CDR2 is FQNEAQ. Trimming stripped 3 bases from V and 5 bases from J, with 9 bases between. CDR3 sequence (DNA): TGTGCCAGCAGCTTCGTCCGGGGAGATACGCAGTATTTT. Residues: CASSFVRGDTQYF.

The chain joins TRBV29-1 to TRBJ1-3; D gene unclear. V dropped 4 bases and J dropped 0 bases, with 10 bases sitting between them. The CDR3 spans 14 residues. Germline values: CDR1 SQVTM, CDR2 ANQGSEA. CDR3 coding DNA: TGCAGCGTTGTTGACGCCAGCTCTGGAAACACCATATATTTT. Amino acids: CSVVDASSGNTIYF.

V and J are TRBV12-3 or TRBV12-4 and TRBJ1-2, with D perhaps matching TRBD1 (6 bases). V shed 4 bases and J shed 8 bases, with 23 bases lying between them. The CDR3 sequence is 16 residues long. CDR3 loop: CASSSLRGQGTGGYTF. DNA of the CDR3: TGTGCCAGCAGTTCCCTTCGTGGGCAGGGGACGGGAGGCTACACCTTC.

There are a few counts of this clonotype. This chain connects TRBV7-9 to TRBJ2-3; no definite D call. CDR1 is SEHNR, CDR2 FQNEAQ, per germline (reference sequence). V was cut by 4 bases and J by 2 bases, with 13 bases left in between. The CDR3 totals 15 residues. For the CDR3, the DNA is TGTGCCAGCAGCTCCTCTTGGACGGACACAGATACGCAGTATTTT. Translation gives CASSSSWTDTDTQYF.

The table lists this clonotype with a few counts. The gene calls are TRBV30 and TRBJ2-7, with D possibly being TRBD1 or TRBD2 (5 bases each). Germline V lookup: CDR1 GTSNPN, CDR2 SVGIG (reference sequence). Deletions cut 0 bases from V and 6 bases from J, with 12 bases between. The CDR3 length is 13 residues. CDR3 coding DNA: TGTGCCTGGAGTGTCGTCAGGGCGGGCGAGCAGTACTTC. This sequence encodes CAWSVVRAGEQYF.

The chain couples TRBV29-1 to TRBJ1-1; D is ambiguous. The germline V gene has CDR1 SQVTM and CDR2 ANQGSEA. The CDR3 totals 11 residues. Trimming removed 8 bases at V and 5 bases at J, with 12 bases between. CDR3 loop: CSSIRGTEAFF. The CDR3 region has the DNA TGCAGCTCAATCCGAGGGACTGAAGCTTTCTTT.

This clonotype turned up a few times. This chain links TRBV25-1 with TRBJ2-5; 7 nucleotides agree with TRBD2. Trimming took 2 bases from V and 1 from J; bases not matched to a gene: 7. The length of the CDR3 is 16 residues. Germline assignment: CDR1 MGHDK and CDR2 SYGVNS. The CDR3 loop is CASSEDPAGLQETQYF. CDR3 nucleotide sequence: TGTGCCAGCAGTGAAGACCCAGCGGGGCTCCAAGAGACCCAGTACTTC. The variable domain in full, completed from reference TRBV25-1 and TRBJ2-5, reads EADIYQTPRYLVIGTGKKITLECSQTMGHDKMYWYQQDPGMELHLIHYSYGVNSTEKGDLSSESTVSRIRTEHFPLTLESARPSHTSQYLCASSEDPAGLQETQYFGPGTRLLVL.

This clonotype was recorded many times. The chain has TRBV7-9 and TRBJ1-6; 12 nucleotides align to TRBD1. Germline V gives CDR1 SEHNR, CDR2 FQNEAQ (reference sequence). The V and J ends lost 0 bases and 14 bases, in that order; junction bases with no gene match: 5. This CDR3 comprises 15 residues. CDR3 coding DNA: TGTGCCAGCAGCTTAGCGGGGACAGGGGGCACGTCCCTCCACTTT. It yields the protein CASSLAGTGGTSLHF. Full variable domain (outside the CDR3, taken from reference TRBV7-9 and TRBJ1-6): DTGVSQNPRHKITKRGQNVTFRCDPISEHNRLYWYRQTLGQGPEFLTYFQNEAQLEKSRLLSDRFSAERPKGSFSTLEIQRTEQGDSAMYLCASSLAGTGGTSLHFGNGTRLTVT.

This clonotype was observed once. The chain couples TRBV7-9 to TRBJ1-3; D is uncertain. Germline V gene lookup returns CDR1 SEHNR and CDR2 FQNEAQ (reference sequence). The length of the CDR3 is 16 residues. With 5 bases removed from V and 5 bases from J, the gap between germline ends came to 19 bases. CDR3 region: CASSVPAGLARNTIYF. The CDR3 nucleotides read TGTGCCAGCAGCGTCCCGGCCGGGCTTGCAAGAAACACCATATATTTT.

This clonotype was seen a handful of times. In nucleotides, the CDR3 is TGTGCCAGCTCACCCCTTTCATCCGGGGAGCTGTTTTTT. It is translated as CASSPLSSGELFF. The gene calls are TRBV18 and TRBJ2-2; D is ambiguous. V was shortened by 3 bases and J by 6 bases, with 8 bases between the two germline ends. The CDR3 has 13 amino acids. Germline loops: CDR1 KGHSH, CDR2 LQKENI.

The chain is built from TRBV7-2 and TRBJ2-3; D is undetermined. The CDR3 runs 13 residues. From germline, CDR1 is SGHTA and CDR2 FQGNSA. V was trimmed by 5 bases and J by 1 base, leaving 7 bases between them. CDR3 in amino acids: CASSEFGTDTQYF. As DNA, the CDR3 is TGTGCCAGCAGCGAGTTCGGCACAGATACGCAGTATTTT.

The chain is built from TRBV19 and TRBJ2-7; D possibly corresponds to TRBD1 (5 bases). This CDR3 has 15 residues. The ends were cut back, 5 bases at V and 2 bases at J, with 16 bases in the middle. The germline CDR1 and CDR2 sequences are LNHDA and SQIVND (reference sequence). CDR3 loop: CASSGQGRATYEQYF. The CDR3 coding sequence is TGTGCCAGTAGTGGTCAGGGAAGGGCAACCTACGAGCAGTACTTC.

The CDR3 protein is CASSQTDNQPQHF. The CDR3 DNA reads TGCGCCAGCAGCCAGACAGATAATCAGCCCCAGCATTTT. The V gene is TRBV4-1, the J gene TRBJ1-5, with TRBD1 as a possible D gene (5 bases). Deletions cut 3 bases from V and 4 bases from J, with 7 bases between. Germline CDR1 MGHRA, CDR2 YSYEKL. CDR3 length: 13 residues.

V and J are TRBV11-2 and TRBJ2-5; 11 nucleotides agree with TRBD2. The germline gives CDR1 SGHAT, CDR2 FQNNGV. V trimming: 5 bases; J trimming: 13 bases; junction bases outside the gene matches: 6. This CDR3 region has 12 residues. CDR3 in DNA: TGTGCCAGCAGCCCTAGCGGGGGGACTCCGTACTTC. Translated: CASSPSGGTPYF.

This clonotype was recorded many times. This chain connects TRBV30 to TRBJ1-2; the D gene is possibly TRBD1 (5 bases). Trimming left V 0 bases short and J 7 bases short, with 12 bases between. CDR3 size: 13 residues. CDR1 is GTSNPN, CDR2 SVGIG, per germline (reference sequence). As DNA, the CDR3 is TGTGCCTGGAGTGTACGGGGGGTAGGTGGCTACACCTTC. This sequence encodes CAWSVRGVGGYTF.

This chain joins TRBV30 and TRBJ1-5; D remains ambiguous. V was trimmed by 4 bases and J by 5 bases, leaving 15 bases between them. Germline V CDR1 and CDR2: GTSNPN, SVGIG (reference sequence). This CDR3 has 14 amino acids. The CDR3 protein is CAWTLKGGHQPQHF. The CDR3 DNA sequence: TGTGCCTGGACTTTAAAAGGCGGGCATCAGCCCCAGCATTTT.

This sequence joins TRBV9 and TRBJ2-7, with no clear D. This CDR3 region has 13 residues. V lost 4 bases and J 3 bases, leaving 11 bases between the germline ends. Per the germline V gene, CDR1 is SGDLS and CDR2 is YYNGEE. The CDR3 DNA reads as TGTGCCAGCAGCTCGAACCATGACTACGAGCAGTACTTC. Translated, it gives CASSSNHDYEQYF.

The V and J genes are TRBV3-1 and TRBJ1-2, with 8 bases that match TRBD1. Germline trimming cut 2 bases from V and 4 bases from J; bases unmatched to any gene: 6. The CDR3 totals 15 residues. In germline, CDR1 is LGHDT, CDR2 YNNKEL (reference sequence). CDR3 loop: CASSQSRTGSYGYTF. In DNA form, the CDR3 reads TGTGCCAGCAGCCAATCTAGGACAGGGAGCTATGGCTACACCTTC. Full variable domain (rest looked up from reference TRBV3-1 and TRBJ1-2): DTAVSQTPKYLVTQMGNDKSIKCEQNLGHDTMYWYKQDSKKFLKIMFSYNNKELIINETVPNRFSPKSPDKAHLNLHINSLELGDSAVYFCASSQSRTGSYGYTFGSGTRLTVV.

The chain has TRBV7-8 and TRBJ1-2; D is unclear. Germline values: CDR1 SGHVS, CDR2 FQNEAQ. Trimming left V 5 bases short and J 4 bases short, with 14 bases between. There are 14 residues in the CDR3. Here the CDR3 reads CASSANGKSYGYTF. CDR3 in DNA: TGTGCCAGCAGCGCGAATGGGAAATCCTATGGCTACACCTTC. Full variable domain (rest looked up from reference TRBV7-8 and TRBJ1-2): GAGVSQSPRYKVAKRGQDVALRCDPISGHVSLFWYQQALGQGPEFLTYFQNEAQLDKSGLPSDRFFAERPEGSVSTLKIQRTQQEDSAVYLCASSANGKSYGYTFGSGTRLTVV.

The CDR3 protein is CASSFHRGLGGGVSYNEQFF. The DNA of the CDR3 is TGTGCCTCGAGCTTCCACAGGGGGCTTGGCGGGGGCGTCTCCTACAATGAGCAGTTCTTC. The V call is TRBV24-1, the J call TRBJ2-1; 9 bases fit TRBD1. CDR3 length: 20 amino acids. Trimming cost V 12 bases and J 0 bases; bases outside gene matches: 23. CDR1 and CDR2 (germline): KGHDR, SFDVKD.

This clonotype occurred many times. The V and J genes are TRBV11-2 and TRBJ1-2, with TRBD1 as a possible D gene (6 bases). CDR1 is SGHAT, CDR2 FQNNGV, per germline. This CDR3 has 13 residues. Trimming removed 5 bases from V and 4 bases from J, with 11 bases in between. The chain's CDR3 is CASSPQGFYGYTF. In DNA, the CDR3 is TGTGCCAGCAGCCCACAGGGTTTCTATGGCTACACCTTC.

This clonotype appeared a few times. This CDR3 fails to terminate in the conserved phenylalanine or tryptophan, so it likely reflects a read error. It is unclear where the CDR3 begins or ends on the DNA, so no DNA is shown, and the CDR3 is as TCRdb lists it. The chain couples TRBV21-1 to TRBJ2-3. TRBV21-1 is described as a pseudogene. The CDR3 sequence runs 10 residues, both termini included. The CDR3 protein is CASSKARYSK.

A few counts support this clonotype. V is TRBV30 and J is TRBJ2-7; tentative D call: TRBD2 (5 bases). There are 16 residues in the CDR3. The germline V and J ends were trimmed by 5 bases and 3 bases, with 23 bases remaining between them. Germline CDR1 and CDR2: GTSNPN and SVGIG (reference sequence). The CDR3 sequence is CAWSHPVRDGDYEQYF. CDR3 nucleotides: TGTGCCTGGTCCCATCCAGTGAGGGATGGGGACTACGAGCAGTACTTC.

In this sample, this clonotype turned up a few times. The chain recombines TRBV5-5 with TRBJ1-4; TRBD1 matches at 9 bases. This CDR3 is built from 17 residues. V shed 0 bases, J shed 6 bases, and the junction held 9 bases outside the gene matches. Looked up from germline, CDR1 is SGHKS and CDR2 is YYEKEE (reference sequence). DNA of the CDR3: TGTGCCAGCAGCTTGGCCCCGGACAGGGGAAGAGATGAAAAACTGTTTTTT. This codes for CASSLAPDRGRDEKLFF.